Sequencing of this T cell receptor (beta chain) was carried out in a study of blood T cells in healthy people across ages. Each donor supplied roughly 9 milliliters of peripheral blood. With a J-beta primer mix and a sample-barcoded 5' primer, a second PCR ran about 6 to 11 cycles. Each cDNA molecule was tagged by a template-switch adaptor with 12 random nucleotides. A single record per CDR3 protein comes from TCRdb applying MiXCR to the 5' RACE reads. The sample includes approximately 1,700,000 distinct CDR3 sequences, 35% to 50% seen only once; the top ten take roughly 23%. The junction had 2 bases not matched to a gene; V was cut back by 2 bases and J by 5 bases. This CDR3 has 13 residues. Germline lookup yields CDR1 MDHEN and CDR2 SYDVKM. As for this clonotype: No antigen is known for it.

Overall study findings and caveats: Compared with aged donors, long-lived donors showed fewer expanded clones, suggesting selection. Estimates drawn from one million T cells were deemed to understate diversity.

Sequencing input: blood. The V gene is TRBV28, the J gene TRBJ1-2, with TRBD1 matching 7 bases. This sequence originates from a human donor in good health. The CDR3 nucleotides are TGTGCCAGCAGTTTAATCAGGGGGTATGGCTACACCTTC. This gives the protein CASSLIRGYGYTF.